Here is one T cell receptor beta chain with its context. Its antigen remains unknown. This record belongs to a study of OX40 agonist ivuxolimab in advanced cancers. The wider study: The diagnoses of dose-escalation patients were hepatocellular carcinoma, melanoma, renal cell or head and neck cancer. Three patients got partial responses; one had hepatocellular carcinoma and two had cutaneous melanoma. Regarding the study as a whole: The average count of expanded clones was higher among CD8+ T cells than among CD4+.

The V end lost 2 bases, the J end lost 0 bases, and 12 bases lay between the germline ends. Germline assignment: CDR1 SGHDT and CDR2 YYEEEE. This CDR3 is built from 15 residues. Data came from immunoSEQ multiplex PCR; TCRdb stores just in-frame clones and leaves some out. The sample lists about 62,000 clones, around 90% occurring once. It was autoimmune disease history or systemic immunosuppression that excluded patients. The J gene is TRBJ2-7, the V gene TRBV5-6; D is undetermined. This sequence was found in an adult with an advanced solid tumor such as melanoma, head and neck, liver or kidney cancer. Sequenced here: CD4+ or CD8+ T cells sorted from blood, sampled in a trial of the OX40 agonist ivuxolimab. CDR3 loop: CASSFSGIISYEQYF. Here the CDR3 DNA reads TGTGCCAGCAGCTTTAGTGGTATTATCTCCTACGAGCAGTACTTC. The full variable domain, completed using reference TRBV5-6 and TRBJ2-7, is DAGVTQSPTHLIKTRGQQVTLRCSPKSGHDTVSWYQQALGQGPQFIFQYYEEEERQRGNFPDRFSGHQFPNYSSELNVNALLLGDSALYLCASSFSGIISYEQYFGPGTRLTVT.